The 27 T cell receptor beta chains below all came from one sample that was sequenced in a study of CDR3 diversity in severe acne. MiXCR, applied by TCRdb to the PCR reads, yields one record per CDR3 protein. The sample shows over 85,000 distinct CDR3 sequences, roughly half of them seen only once. The sequencing input was blood. Receptors originate from a male donor with acne.

V is TRBV19 and J is TRBJ1-1, with D uncertain. This CDR3 spans 14 amino acids. V shed 3 bases and J shed 3 bases, with 11 bases lying between them. Germline V gives CDR1 LNHDA, CDR2 SQIVND (reference sequence). The CDR3 coding sequence is TGTGCCAGTAGTATCATCGCCGGGGACACTGAAGCTTTCTTT. This encodes CASSIIAGDTEAFF.

In its sample, this clonotype was seen many times. The chain couples TRBV5-1 to TRBJ2-3; 7 bases map to TRBD2. Germline V gene lookup returns CDR1 SGHRS and CDR2 YFSETQ. This CDR3 has 16 amino acids. With V trimmed by 4 bases and J by 0 bases, 8 bases remained unmatched. The CDR3: CASSRRGGESTDTQYF. CDR3 nucleotide sequence: TGCGCCAGCAGCAGACGTGGGGGGGAAAGCACAGATACGCAGTATTTT.

At least ten counts were recorded for this clonotype. The J gene is TRBJ2-5, the V gene TRBV6-1; D gene unclear. Germline assignment: CDR1 MNHNS and CDR2 SASEGT. Trimming cost V 6 bases and J 7 bases, with 15 bases left between them. This CDR3 spans 13 amino acids. CDR3 DNA sequence: TGTGCCAGCAGGGCGACTGTGGGTGGGACCCAGTACTTC. Translation: CASRATVGGTQYF.

This clonotype occurred many times. The J gene is TRBJ1-2, the V gene TRBV5-5; D is perhaps TRBD1 (6 bases). The germline gives CDR1 SGHKS, CDR2 YYEKEE (reference sequence). CDR3 length: 13 amino acids. The V gene lost 4 bases and the J gene lost 5 bases, with 12 bases spanning the gap. Written as DNA, the CDR3 is TGTGCCAGCAGCCAACAGGGAGGGTATGGCTACACCTTC. It encodes CASSQQGGYGYTF.

This clonotype came up a few times. The rearrangement uses TRBV28 and TRBJ2-3, with 9 bases identical to TRBD2. CDR1 and CDR2 from the germline V gene are MDHEN and SYDVKM. V dropped 0 bases and J dropped 5; count of bases not matched to a gene: 6. There are 16 residues in the CDR3. The CDR3 sequence: CASSLWAGGPEDTQYF. The CDR3 nucleotides read TGTGCCAGCAGTTTATGGGCGGGGGGGCCTGAAGATACGCAGTATTTT.

V usage is TRBV12-3 or TRBV12-4 and J usage is TRBJ2-5, with TRBD1 identical over 9 bases. Trimming at V came to 5 bases and at J to 0 bases, leaving 1 base not matched to a gene. The CDR3 runs to 14 residues. The CDR3 is CASSRTGDQETQYF. In DNA form, the CDR3 reads TGTGCCAGCAGTAGGACAGGGGACCAAGAGACCCAGTACTTC.

V and J are TRBV12-3 or TRBV12-4 and TRBJ2-5; the match to TRBD1 covers 7 bases. CDR3 length equals 16 residues. The ends lost 6 bases at V and 5 bases at J; junction bases unmatched: 15. The DNA of the CDR3 is TGTGCCAGCAGACTGCGAGGGGCAGGGGGAGTGGAGACCCAGTACTTC. Translated, it gives CASRLRGAGGVETQYF.

This clonotype was recorded only once. The chain has TRBV4-3 and TRBJ2-7; perhaps TRBD1 as D (5 bases). The germline V and J ends were trimmed by 2 bases and 2 bases, with 13 bases remaining between them. Germline V CDR1 and CDR2: LGHNA, YSLEER. This CDR3 has 15 amino acids. The CDR3 DNA is TGCGCCAGCAGCCAATTTCCAGGGTTTACCTACGAGCAGTACTTC. Translation: CASSQFPGFTYEQYF.

The chain joins TRBV7-2 to TRBJ2-2; 12 bases agree with TRBD1. The CDR3 is 15 residues long. J lost 7 bases, V lost 3 bases, and 3 bases had no gene match. Germline CDR1 is SGHTA and CDR2 is FQGNSA. The CDR3 sequence: CASSLGQGAGGELFF. DNA for the CDR3: TGTGCCAGCAGCTTGGGACAGGGGGCAGGCGGGGAGCTGTTTTTT.

The V call is TRBV5-4, the J call TRBJ1-1; D is unclear. The CDR3 contains 11 residues. The germline V and J ends were trimmed by 8 bases and 3 bases, with 8 bases remaining between them. Germline CDR1 SGHNT, CDR2 YYREEE (reference sequence). CDR3 in amino acids: CASWRDTEAFF. The DNA of the CDR3 is TGTGCCAGTTGGAGGGACACTGAAGCTTTCTTT.

This clonotype was seen a handful of times. This sequence joins TRBV29-1 and TRBJ1-5; possible D gene TRBD1, 6 bases. CDR3 length equals 13 residues. V lost 3 bases to trimming and J lost 2 bases, with 8 bases between them. Germline loops: CDR1 SQVTM, CDR2 ANQGSEA. In nucleotides, the CDR3 is TGCAGCGTTGATGAGGGGGGCAATCAGCCCCAGCATTTT. Encoded protein: CSVDEGGNQPQHF.

This clonotype was counted at least ten times. The chain combines TRBV2 with TRBJ2-5; D is undetermined. CDR1 and CDR2 from the germline V gene are SNHLY and FYNNEI. Deletions cut 2 bases from V and 4 bases from J, with 2 bases between. The CDR3 spans 11 residues. CDR3 DNA: TGTGCCAGCAGTGAACTAGAGACCCAGTACTTC. Amino acids: CASSELETQYF.

A word on this clonotype: One end of the junction is discordant with germline, which a read error may explain. This sequence joins TRBV7-6 and TRBJ2-5, with TRBD1 as a possible D gene (5 bases). This CDR3 region has 15 residues. CDR1 and CDR2 (germline): SGHVS, FNYEAQ. The CDR3 DNA sequence: TGTGCTAGCAGCTCTATAGGGGCGGTCCAAGAGACCCAGTACTTC. Its protein is CASSSIGAVQETQYF.

The sample holds many counts of this clonotype. J is TRBJ2-7 and V is TRBV4-1; 7 nucleotides match TRBD1. Germline CDR1 is MGHRA and CDR2 is YSYEKL. V gave up 4 bases and J gave up 3 bases; unmatched junction bases: 9. CDR3 length equals 15 residues. Here the CDR3 DNA reads TGCGCCAGCAGCCTATCGACAGGGCCTAACTACGAGCAGTACTTC. As protein: CASSLSTGPNYEQYF.

This clonotype was seen at least ten times. The chain is built from TRBV7-6 and TRBJ2-7, with D possibly being TRBD1 (6 bases). Trimming removed 6 bases at V and 2 bases at J, with 17 bases between. The CDR3 runs to 15 residues. Germline V gene lookup returns CDR1 SGHVS and CDR2 FNYEAQ. The CDR3 sequence is CASRKETGGPYEQYF. Here the CDR3 DNA reads TGTGCCAGCAGAAAGGAGACAGGCGGCCCCTACGAGCAGTACTTC.

This clonotype was picked up many times. V usage is TRBV5-4 and J usage is TRBJ2-3, with a tentative D call TRBD2 (7 bases). Germline-derived CDR1 and CDR2 are SGHNT and YYREEE (reference sequence). This CDR3 comprises 16 residues. With 0 bases removed from V and 0 bases from J, the gap between germline ends came to 11 bases. CDR3 region: CASSLAAGASTDTQYF. The CDR3 region has the DNA TGTGCCAGCAGCTTGGCCGCGGGGGCTAGCACAGATACGCAGTATTTT.

This clonotype was detected many times. The chain employs TRBV11-2 and TRBJ2-2; D unresolved. Germline V gene data show CDR1 as SGHAT and CDR2 as FQNNGV. Trimming removed 1 base at V and 7 bases at J, with 10 bases between. The CDR3 loop spans 14 amino acids. CDR3 sequence reads: CASSLVIFSGELFF. The CDR3 coding sequence is TGTGCCAGCAGCTTAGTCATTTTTAGCGGGGAGCTGTTTTTT.

This clonotype was recorded many times. The genes are TRBV4-2 and TRBJ2-7, with TRBD1 matching over 10 bases. There are 15 residues in the CDR3. Germline V CDR1 and CDR2: LGHNA, YNFKEQ. V gave up 4 bases and J gave up 3 bases; unmatched junction bases: 6. The CDR3 is CASSPPGTGDYEQYF. CDR3 nucleotide sequence: TGTGCCAGCAGCCCACCCGGGACAGGGGACTACGAGCAGTACTTC.

The chain combines TRBV7-3 with TRBJ2-7; TRBD2 aligns across 8 bases. V was clipped by 5 bases and J by 3 bases; unmatched bases: 12. The germline V gene encodes CDR1 SGHTA and CDR2 FQGTGA. There are 16 residues in the CDR3. CDR3 region: CASSTLAGLTGYEQYF. In DNA form, the CDR3 reads TGTGCCAGCAGCACCTTAGCGGGACTCACCGGCTACGAGCAGTACTTC. The full variable domain, its missing parts supplied by reference TRBV7-3 and TRBJ2-7, is GAGVSQTPSNKVTEKGKYVELRCDPISGHTALYWYRQSLGQGPEFLIYFQGTGAADDSGLPNDRFFAVRPEGSVSTLKIQRTERGDSAVYLCASSTLAGLTGYEQYFGPGTRLTVT.

This clonotype was counted many times. The gene calls are TRBV7-9 and TRBJ1-1; D is ambiguous. The CDR3 length is 14 residues. V lost 5 bases, J lost 7 bases, and 17 bases lay in between. Germline V gene data show CDR1 as SEHNR and CDR2 as FQNEAQ (reference sequence). CDR3 sequence: CASSGSRAQIEAFF. CDR3 coding DNA: TGTGCCAGCAGCGGGTCCAGAGCCCAAATTGAAGCTTTCTTT.

This clonotype was seen more than once but under ten times. CDR3 DNA: TGCAGTGCGACGACTAGCGGTTACAATGAGCAGTTCTTC. It encodes CSATTSGYNEQFF. This chain links TRBV20-1 with TRBJ2-1, with 9 bases identical to TRBD2. The CDR3 has 13 residues. The germline V gene has CDR1 DFQATT and CDR2 SNEGSKA (reference sequence). V lost 6 bases and J lost 4; bases outside the gene matches: 4.

The chain combines TRBV6-5 with TRBJ2-3, with 12 bases lining up with TRBD2. The V gene's germline CDR1 is MNHEY and CDR2 SVGAGI. With 2 bases clipped from V and 11 bases from J, the junction kept 8 bases outside the gene matches. The CDR3 totals 15 residues. CDR3 region: CASSYTSGRHNEQYF. The CDR3, as DNA: TGTGCCAGCAGTTACACTAGCGGGAGGCACAATGAGCAGTATTTT.

The gene calls are TRBV24-1 and TRBJ1-2; 7 bases map to TRBD1. J gave up 1 base and V 9 bases, and 7 bases lay outside the gene matches. This CDR3 is 14 amino acids long. From germline, CDR1 is KGHDR and CDR2 SFDVKD. The CDR3 region is CATSRDSLNYGYTF. The DNA of the CDR3 is TGTGCCACCTCGAGGGACAGCCTTAACTATGGCTACACCTTC.

The sample holds many counts of this clonotype. The chain links TRBV20-1 to TRBJ1-3; unclear D gene. V was clipped by 0 bases and J by 0 bases, with 9 bases between them. This CDR3 region has 15 residues. In germline, CDR1 is DFQATT, CDR2 SNEGSKA (reference sequence). CDR3: CSARDDTDSGNTIYF. The CDR3 DNA follows: TGCAGTGCTAGAGACGACACAGACTCTGGAAACACCATATATTTT.

Worth noting for this clonotype: Because the CDR3's place on the DNA is in doubt, the DNA is left out and the CDR3 is given as listed by TCRdb. The chain links TRBV19 to TRBJ1-5. The V gene's germline CDR1 is LNHDA and CDR2 SQIVND (reference sequence). 21 amino acids form the CDR3, both terminal residues included. The CDR3 is CASSIGWTEEKLFFGSGTQHF.

About this clonotype: A much larger clone is a single base away; this may be a read error. CDR3 sequence reads: CASSFGGSYYNEQFF. CDR3 nucleotide sequence: TGTGCCAGTAGTTTTGGCGGGAGTTACTACAATGAGCAGTTCTTC. This chain joins TRBV19 and TRBJ2-1; 7 bases are a match to TRBD2. Trimming at V came to 5 bases and at J to 3 bases, leaving 7 bases not matched to a gene. CDR3 length: 15 residues. Germline V gene lookup returns CDR1 LNHDA and CDR2 SQIVND (reference sequence).

This clonotype was observed at least ten times. J is TRBJ1-6 and V is TRBV24-1; D unclear. Looked up from germline, CDR1 is KGHDR and CDR2 is SFDVKD. CDR3 length equals 15 residues. V lost 2 bases and J lost 4, with 8 bases in between. CDR3 amino acids: CATSDSADYNSPLHF. The CDR3 region has the DNA TGTGCCACCAGTGATTCGGCGGATTATAATTCACCCCTCCACTTT.